The following is a T cell receptor beta chain sequence with its context. The sample comes from a study of blood T cell repertoires in COVID-19. Study-wide context: Whether acute or convalescent, the COVID-19 samples came from the United States, Italy and Spain.

The CDR3 covers 15 residues. V lost 6 bases, J lost 4 bases, and 16 bases lay in between. CDR1 is MDHEN, CDR2 SYDVKM, per germline. TCRdb's table, derived via immunoSEQ multiplex PCR, lists solely in-frame clones and lacks some. The sample has 440,000 or so clones; approximately 90% are singletons. The chain uses TRBV28 and TRBJ1-3; possible D gene TRBD1, 5 bases. The sample taken for sequencing was peripheral blood. The sequence was obtained from a middle-aged woman with COVID-19, enrolled during active disease. For the CDR3, the DNA is TGTGCCAGCAGCTATGGAGGGGCAGGAGGAAACACCATATATTTT. Residues: CASSYGGAGGNTIYF.